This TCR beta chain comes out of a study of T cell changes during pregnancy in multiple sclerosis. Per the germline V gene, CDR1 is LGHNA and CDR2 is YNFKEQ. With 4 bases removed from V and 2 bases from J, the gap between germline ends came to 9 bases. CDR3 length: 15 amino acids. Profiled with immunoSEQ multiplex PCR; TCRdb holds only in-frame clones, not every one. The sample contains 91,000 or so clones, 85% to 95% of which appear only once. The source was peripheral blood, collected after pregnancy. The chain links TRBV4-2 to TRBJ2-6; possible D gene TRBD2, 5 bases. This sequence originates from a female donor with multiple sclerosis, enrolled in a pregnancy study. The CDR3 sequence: CASSPSGTGANVLTF. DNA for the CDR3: TGTGCCAGCAGCCCCTCCGGGACTGGGGCCAACGTCCTGACTTTC.